The entry below gives a single TCR beta chain sequence along with its context. CDR1 is SGHRS, CDR2 YFSETQ, per germline. The CDR3 covers 16 residues. The J segment lost 0 bases and the V segment lost 2 bases, leaving 6 bases of the junction unmatched. As originally analysed: Amplified reference gene primers provided the basis for estimating nucleated cell counts. Here immunoSEQ multiplex PCR was the method, and the copy in TCRdb shows in-frame clones only, minus some. V, J and clone size derive from that table, while D and trimming were established from the DNA sequence. Of around 100,000 clones listed, 90% are singletons. These data originate in a study of blood T cell repertoires in COVID-19. The overall study: The cDNA or gDNA used as material had been derived from T cells, B-cell-depleted T cells, or PBMCs.

What was sequenced was peripheral blood. The source is a man aged 50-60 years with acute or convalescent COVID-19. The chain has TRBV5-1 and TRBJ2-3; 7 bases match TRBD1. The CDR3 here is CASSLGTAPSTDTQYF. CDR3 sequence (DNA): TGCGCCAGCAGCTTAGGGACAGCTCCTAGCACAGATACGCAGTATTTT.